These 6 T cell receptor beta chains came from one sample sequenced in a study of cytomegalovirus exposure and HLA in healthy donors. The method was immunoSEQ multiplex PCR; TCRdb's version includes in-frame clones alone and lacks a portion of them. Here the sample spans roughly 60,000 clones, about 96% being singletons. The sample consisted of PBMCs. The origin of the receptors is a man in his late teens or twenties in good health and CMV-seronegative.

The V call is TRBV27, the J call TRBJ1-1; 8 bases fit TRBD1. The V gene's germline CDR1 is MNHEY and CDR2 SMNVEV (reference sequence). The CDR3 has 18 residues. With 9 bases clipped from V and 2 bases from J, the junction kept 20 bases outside the gene matches. Written as DNA, the CDR3 is TGTGCCAGTTGGGGGATCGGCAGGGGGCTGCTTCCAAACACTGAAGCTTTCTTT. Translating gives CASWGIGRGLLPNTEAFF.

The chain combines TRBV9 with TRBJ2-1; 8 nucleotides match TRBD2. Losses at the gene ends were 0 bases for V and 8 bases for J; bases not matched to a gene: 7. The CDR3 contains 15 residues. Per the germline V gene, CDR1 is SGDLS and CDR2 is YYNGEE. The CDR3 is CASSVAFGGGDEQFF. The CDR3, as DNA: TGTGCCAGCAGCGTAGCTTTCGGGGGGGGCGATGAGCAGTTCTTC.

The V and J genes are TRBV28 and TRBJ1-1; D is possibly TRBD1 (6 bases). Germline-derived CDR1 and CDR2 are MDHEN and SYDVKM. The V end lost 7 bases, the J end lost 6 bases, and 15 bases lay between the germline ends. This CDR3 is built from 13 residues. The CDR3 nucleotides read TGTGCCAGCACTATAAGGGGGGGGTCTGAAGCTTTCTTT. Protein: CASTIRGGSEAFF.

The chain carries TRBV27 and TRBJ2-7; 9 nucleotides match TRBD1. The CDR3 loop spans 14 amino acids. V trimming: 2 bases; J trimming: 9 bases; junction bases outside the gene matches: 8. CDR1 and CDR2 from the germline V gene are MNHEY and SMNVEV (reference sequence). CDR3 amino acids: CASSLGTGQRRQYF. For the CDR3, the DNA is TGTGCCAGCAGTTTAGGGACAGGGCAGCGACGGCAGTACTTC.

This chain links TRBV4-1 with TRBJ2-1; 8 bases match TRBD2. Losses at the gene ends were 6 bases for V and 9 bases for J; bases not matched to a gene: 4. Germline assignment: CDR1 MGHRA and CDR2 YSYEKL. This CDR3 comprises 12 residues. The CDR3 region is CASRRSGGEQFF. CDR3 nucleotide sequence: TGCGCCAGCAGAAGAAGCGGGGGTGAGCAGTTCTTC.

The sample holds one count of this clone. V usage is TRBV4-1 and J usage is TRBJ2-2, with 12 bases matching TRBD2. The CDR3 is made up of 19 amino acids. CDR1 is MGHRA and CDR2 is YSYEKL in the germline V gene. Trimming cost V 4 bases and J 2 bases; bases outside gene matches: 11. The CDR3 sequence: CASSPALTSGRPNTGELFF. The CDR3 region has the DNA TGCGCCAGCAGCCCAGCTCTCACTAGCGGGAGGCCCAACACCGGGGAGCTGTTTTTT.